These T cell receptor beta chains were read from a single sample in a study of cytomegalovirus exposure and HLA in healthy donors. The table came from immunoSEQ multiplex PCR; TCRdb's copy has only in-frame clones and leaves some out. The profile shows about 82,000 clones, more than 60% of them singletons. Sequenced material: PBMCs. Receptors were obtained from a human donor in good health. The CDR3 runs from the conserved cysteine through the conserved F or W. Each record gives: clone size, CDR3 length, V gene, D gene, J gene, CDR3 DNA, CDR3 protein. A D gene is named only where the DNA matches it firmly. Not all rows give a size; the values are once, few, many and, for expanded clones, a class.

abundance: once
len: 13
v_gene: TRBV6-5
d_gene: -
j_gene: TRBJ1-5
CDR3nt: TGTGCCGTCAGGGCTTTTTTTGGTCAGCCCCAGCATTTT
CDR3aa: CAVRAFFGQPQHF

abundance: few
len: 15
v_gene: TRBV7-2
d_gene: TRBD1
j_gene: TRBJ2-4
CDR3nt: TGTGCCAGCAGCTTAGGGGGGACAGGCAAAAACATTCAGTACTTC
CDR3aa: CASSLGGTGKNIQYF

abundance: -
len: 15
v_gene: TRBV10-2
d_gene: -
j_gene: TRBJ1-1
CDR3nt: TGCGCCAGCAGTGAGTGGGCAGGGGAGGGCACTGAAGCTTTCTTT
CDR3aa: CASSEWAGEGTEAFF

abundance: -
len: 13
v_gene: TRBV30
d_gene: -
j_gene: TRBJ2-3
CDR3nt: TGTGCCTGGGGGGACTTTAGCACAGATACGCAGTATTTT
CDR3aa: CAWGDFSTDTQYF

abundance: -
len: 13
v_gene: TRBV7-7
d_gene: TRBD2
j_gene: TRBJ2-1
CDR3nt: TGTGCTAGCAGCGTTGCGGGGGGCAATGAGCAGTTCTTC
CDR3aa: CASSVAGGNEQFF

abundance: -
len: 16
v_gene: TRBV27
d_gene: -
j_gene: TRBJ2-6
CDR3nt: TGTGCCAGCAGTTTTTTAGGGGTCGCTGGGGCCAACGTCCTGACTTTC
CDR3aa: CASSFLGVAGANVLTF

abundance: medium-sized
len: 15
v_gene: TRBV6-5
d_gene: -
j_gene: TRBJ1-1
CDR3nt: TGTGCCAGCAGTTACTCCAGCGGGGGGAACACTGAAGCTTTCTTT
CDR3aa: CASSYSSGGNTEAFF

abundance: -
len: 16
v_gene: TRBV21-1
d_gene: -
j_gene: TRBJ1-5
CDR3nt: TGTGCCAGCAGCAAAGTCGTCCCCTCGTCGGGTCAGCCCCAGCATTTT
CDR3aa: CASSKVVPSSGQPQHF

abundance: -
len: 13
v_gene: TRBV25-1
d_gene: -
j_gene: TRBJ2-1
CDR3nt: TGTGCCAGCAGTCCCGACGTGAGGGATGAGCAGTTCTTC
CDR3aa: CASSPDVRDEQFF

abundance: -
len: 13
v_gene: TRBV19
d_gene: TRBD1
j_gene: TRBJ2-7
CDR3nt: TGTGCCAGTAGCCCGGACAGGAACTACGAGCAGTACTTC
CDR3aa: CASSPDRNYEQYF

abundance: -
len: 16
v_gene: TRBV5-8
d_gene: TRBD1
j_gene: TRBJ2-1
CDR3nt: TGTGCCAGCAGCCCCAGACAGGGGGCCGACTACAATGAGCAGTTCTTC
CDR3aa: CASSPRQGADYNEQFF

abundance: -
len: 14
v_gene: TRBV11-2
d_gene: -
j_gene: TRBJ2-5
CDR3nt: TGTGCCAGCAGCTCAATGGCAGGGCTCGAGACCCAGTACTTC
CDR3aa: CASSSMAGLETQYF

abundance: -
len: 15
v_gene: TRBV5-6
d_gene: TRBD1
j_gene: TRBJ1-2
CDR3nt: TGTGCCAGCAGCTTCTGGACAGGGGAAGTTTCTGGCTACACCTTC
CDR3aa: CASSFWTGEVSGYTF

abundance: -
len: 15
v_gene: TRBV6-5
d_gene: TRBD1
j_gene: TRBJ1-6
CDR3nt: TGTGCCAGCAGTACATCCGGACAGGCTAATTCACCCCTCCACTTT
CDR3aa: CASSTSGQANSPLHF

abundance: -
len: 16
v_gene: TRBV5-1
d_gene: TRBD1
j_gene: TRBJ1-2
CDR3nt: TGCGCCAGCAGTCGGGACAGGGGGCCTAGGGGATATGGCTACACCTTC
CDR3aa: CASSRDRGPRGYGYTF

abundance: -
len: 14
v_gene: TRBV5-6
d_gene: -
j_gene: TRBJ2-6
CDR3nt: TGTGCCAGCAGCCCCCGGGTGAGCCAAAGCGTCCTGACTTTC
CDR3aa: CASSPRVSQSVLTF

abundance: -
len: 13
v_gene: TRBV28
d_gene: TRBD1
j_gene: TRBJ1-6
CDR3nt: TGTGCCAGCAGTCCCGGGACAGGCTCACCCCTCCACTTT
CDR3aa: CASSPGTGSPLHF

abundance: few
len: 12
v_gene: TRBV6-5
d_gene: TRBD1
j_gene: TRBJ2-7
CDR3nt: TGTGCCAGCAGGACAGGGGTAGACGAGCAGTACTTC
CDR3aa: CASRTGVDEQYF

abundance: -
len: 14
v_gene: TRBV6-5
d_gene: TRBD1
j_gene: TRBJ1-2
CDR3nt: TGTGCCAGCAGCGTGACAGGGGCCTACTATGGCTACACCTTC
CDR3aa: CASSVTGAYYGYTF

abundance: -
len: 14
v_gene: TRBV5-8
d_gene: TRBD1
j_gene: TRBJ2-7
CDR3nt: TGTGCCAGCAGACTGCGGACAGGGACCTACGAGCAGTACTTC
CDR3aa: CASRLRTGTYEQYF

abundance: -
len: 15
v_gene: TRBV15
d_gene: -
j_gene: TRBJ2-3
CDR3nt: TGTGCCACCAGCAGAGAGGCAGGATCTGCGGATACGCAGTATTTT
CDR3aa: CATSREAGSADTQYF

abundance: -
len: 17
v_gene: TRBV28
d_gene: TRBD1
j_gene: TRBJ2-2
CDR3nt: TGTGCCAGCACAAAACTCCCCGGGACAGGGGGCACCGGGGAGCTGTTTTTT
CDR3aa: CASTKLPGTGGTGELFF

abundance: -
len: 17
v_gene: TRBV5-6
d_gene: TRBD1
j_gene: TRBJ1-1
CDR3nt: TGTGCCAGCAGCTTTTCTGACAGGGCCTACATGAACACTGAAGCTTTCTTT
CDR3aa: CASSFSDRAYMNTEAFF

abundance: -
len: 15
v_gene: TRBV18
d_gene: TRBD1
j_gene: TRBJ2-7
CDR3nt: TGTGCCAGCTCACCACCGGGGACAGGGGTCTACGAGCAGTACTTC
CDR3aa: CASSPPGTGVYEQYF

abundance: once
len: 14
v_gene: TRBV6-1
d_gene: TRBD1
j_gene: TRBJ2-7
CDR3nt: TGTGCCAGCAGTGTAGGGCAGGGGGCCTACGAGCAGTACTTC
CDR3aa: CASSVGQGAYEQYF